Listed below are T cell receptor beta chains from one sample, sequenced in a study of patients and donors after allogeneic stem cell transplantation. TCRdb re-called the RT-PCR reads with MiXCR, one entry per CDR3 protein. The sample includes 200,000 to 250,000 distinct CDR3 sequences, 11% to 15% of them seen just once. Sequencing was done on a sample of blood, either unsorted or a sorted T cell fraction (not recorded which). These receptors were collected from a human donor who was either an allogeneic HSCT recipient or a stem cell or donor lymphocyte infusion donor (not recorded which). It is not recorded whose cells these are; they may come from a transplant donor. Each CDR3 is given with its conserved first and last residue. The D gene is left open where the match is weak. Part of the rows lack a size; the others show once, few, many or a class for expanded clones.

>NA|TRBV4-3|few|TRBJ1-4
CASSQEQGSGKLFF
TGCGCCAGCAGCCAAGAACAGGGATCGGGAAAACTGTTTTTT
>TRBD1|TRBV7-3|many|TRBJ1-6
CASSPGTGGPSPLHF
TGTGCCAGCAGCCCCGGGACAGGAGGTCCCTCACCCCTCCACTTT
>NA|TRBV5-1|NA|TRBJ2-1
CASSLGLGGVGNEQFF
TGCGCCAGCAGCTTGGGGTTAGGGGGGGTCGGGAATGAGCAGTTCTTC
>NA|TRBV6-1|few|TRBJ1-2
CASRRARRGYGYTF
TGTGCCAGCCGACGTGCGAGACGGGGCTATGGCTACACCTTC
>NA|TRBV21-1|few|TRBJ1-2
CASSKAPTGNYGYTF
TGTGCCAGCAGCAAAGCCCCGACAGGGAACTATGGCTACACCTTC
>NA|TRBV7-9|many|TRBJ1-1
CASSLPSGGTEAFF
TGTGCCAGCAGCCTACCCTCGGGGGGCACTGAAGCTTTCTTT
>TRBD2|TRBV20-1|many|TRBJ2-1
CSAIGLAGHLADNEQFF
TGCAGTGCTATAGGGCTAGCGGGTCACTTAGCGGACAATGAGCAGTTCTTC
>TRBD1|TRBV18|many|TRBJ2-7
CASSPAGTGGYEQYF
TGTGCCAGCTCACCAGCAGGGACAGGGGGCTACGAGCAGTACTTC
>NA|TRBV12-3/TRBV12-4|many|TRBJ1-1
CASSFFPAETEAFF
TGTGCCAGCAGTTTTTTCCCTGCGGAAACTGAAGCTTTCTTT
>TRBD1|TRBV12-3/TRBV12-4|many|TRBJ1-5
CASRPTGGDQPQHF
TGTGCCAGCAGGCCCACAGGGGGCGATCAGCCCCAGCATTTT
>TRBD1|TRBV12-3/TRBV12-4|few|TRBJ2-1
CASSTQGGAGYNEQFF
TGTGCCAGCAGCACCCAAGGGGGCGCTGGCTACAATGAGCAGTTCTTC
>TRBD1|TRBV2|NA|TRBJ2-5
CASSPGQVRQEAQYF
TGTGCCAGCAGCCCTGGACAGGTGCGACAAGAGGCCCAGTACTTC
>TRBD2|TRBV12-3/TRBV12-4|few|TRBJ2-7
CASTHSGVASYEQYF
TGTGCCAGCACCCATAGCGGGGTAGCCTCCTACGAGCAGTACTTC
>NA|TRBV12-5|NA|TRBJ2-1
CASALGGTFNEQFF
TGTGCTAGTGCCTTAGGGGGGACCTTCAATGAGCAGTTCTTC
>TRBD2|TRBV20-1|NA|TRBJ2-2
CSARDAKRLAGGPHPNGELFF
TGCAGTGCTAGAGATGCCAAACGGCTAGCGGGGGGGCCCCATCCCAACGGGGAGCTGTTTTTT
>NA|TRBV11-2|NA|TRBJ1-6
CASSLGLYGNSPLHF
TGTGCCAGCAGCTTAGGCCTCTACGGAAATTCACCCCTCCACTTT
>NA|TRBV9|NA|TRBJ2-5
CASSGFTGMGETQYF
TGTGCCAGCAGCGGCTTCACAGGGATGGGGGAGACCCAGTACTTC
>NA|TRBV7-8|few|TRBJ2-5
CASTPDGTQYF
TGTGCCAGCACTCCCGACGGGACCCAGTACTTC
>NA|TRBV4-3|NA|TRBJ2-2
CASSPVGTSGELFF
TGCGCCAGCAGCCCCGTAGGGACATCCGGGGAGCTGTTTTTT
>NA|TRBV11-2|few|TRBJ1-4
CASSRVFAPGTTANEKLFF
TGTGCCAGCAGCCGAGTTTTTGCGCCAGGGACCACGGCTAATGAAAAACTGTTTTTT
>NA|TRBV6-1|many|TRBJ1-5
CASVGQINQPQHF
TGTGCCAGCGTTGGACAGATCAATCAGCCCCAGCATTTT
>NA|TRBV21-1|many|TRBJ1-5
CASSPGNNQPQHF
TGTGCCAGCAGCCCCGGCAACAATCAGCCCCAGCATTTT
>TRBD1|TRBV29-1|NA|TRBJ1-4
CSVSTGAAEKLFF
TGCAGCGTGTCGACAGGGGCTGCGGAAAAACTGTTTTTT
>NA|TRBV28|NA|TRBJ1-2
CASSFKWLGGYTF
TGTGCCAGCAGTTTCAAATGGCTTGGTGGCTACACCTTC
>TRBD1|TRBV20-1|many|TRBJ2-2
CSAARTGGVTGELFF
TGCAGTGCCGCCCGGACAGGGGGTGTAACCGGGGAGCTGTTTTTT
>NA|TRBV28|NA|TRBJ1-6
CAGKDSFNSPLHF
TGTGCCGGCAAGGACAGCTTTAATTCACCCCTCCACTTT